This T cell receptor (beta chain) was captured in a study of vaccination and CD4 T cells after COVID-19. Noted treatment: roughly 10-day PBMC culture with coronavirus spike peptide pools or control peptides (ViraFEST assay). CD4+ T-cell collection from the unexposed donor predated the COVID-19 pandemic (2011-2018). Concerning this clonotype: Its specificity is unknown.

The Oncomine TCR Beta short-read assay sequenced DNA from cultured CD4+ T cells. DNA came from CD4+ T cells after culture. MiXCR, run by TCRdb on the PCR reads, gives a single entry per CDR3 protein. The sample has 8,000 to 9,500 distinct CDR3 sequences; roughly 30% are singletons. This CDR3 region has 16 residues. Trimming took off 4 bases at V and 5 bases at J, with 20 bases between the two ends. Germline CDR1 and CDR2: MNHEY and SVGEGT. The clonotype comes from a human donor in good health. The sequenced sample consisted of CD4+ T cells from blood, cultured in vitro. This sequence joins TRBV6-2 or TRBV6-3 and TRBJ1-1, with D maybe TRBD1 (5 bases). DNA of the CDR3: TGTGCCAGCAGTTGGCCCCGCGGACAAATGAGGACTGAAGCTTTCTTT. Amino acid sequence: CASSWPRGQMRTEAFF.